This is a list of T cell receptor beta chains from one sample in a study of blood T cell repertoires in COVID-19. Repertoires were generated with immunoSEQ multiplex PCR, while TCRdb's copy carries only in-frame clones and drops some. The sample records about 300,000 clones, 85% to 90% being singletons. Sequencing used PBMCs or T cells enriched from blood (not recorded which). These receptors originate from a man aged 25-45 years who had recovered from COVID-19. Each CDR3 is given with its conserved first and last residue. D genes are given only for firm matches. Not every row has a clone size; where given, it reads once, few, many or a size class.

clone_size: .; j_call: TRBJ1-2; v_call: TRBV7-9; cdr3_length: 15; d_call: .; cdr3_nt: TGTGCCAGCAGCTTTCCCCCGGCAGGGCACTATGGCTACACCTTC; cdr3_aa: CASSFPPAGHYGYTF
clone_size: .; j_call: TRBJ2-6; v_call: TRBV29-1; cdr3_length: 15; d_call: TRBD2; cdr3_nt: TGCAGCGTTTCTTCTAGCGGGAGGGGGGCCAACGTCCTGACTTTC; cdr3_aa: CSVSSSGRGANVLTF
clone_size: .; j_call: TRBJ1-4; v_call: TRBV18; cdr3_length: 15; d_call: .; cdr3_nt: TGTGCCAGCTCACCACAAGGACAGCCTAATGAAAAACTGTTTTTT; cdr3_aa: CASSPQGQPNEKLFF
clone_size: .; j_call: TRBJ2-7; v_call: TRBV5-1; cdr3_length: 18; d_call: TRBD2; cdr3_nt: TGCGCCAGCAGCGTACAGGGGACTAGCGCCACGTTAGCCTACGAGCAGTACTTC; cdr3_aa: CASSVQGTSATLAYEQYF
clone_size: .; j_call: TRBJ1-5; v_call: TRBV18; cdr3_length: 15; d_call: TRBD1; cdr3_nt: TGTGCCAGCTCACCAACAGGGGTCCGGGATCAGCCCCAGCATTTT; cdr3_aa: CASSPTGVRDQPQHF
clone_size: few; j_call: TRBJ2-7; v_call: TRBV2; cdr3_length: 17; d_call: .; cdr3_nt: TGTGCCAGCAGTGAGGCACTACAGGGATCAGGCTCCTACGAGCAGTACTTC; cdr3_aa: CASSEALQGSGSYEQYF
clone_size: .; j_call: TRBJ1-1; v_call: TRBV19; cdr3_length: 15; d_call: TRBD1; cdr3_nt: TGTGCCAGTAGTATAGGACAGGGGCTGAACACTGAAGCTTTCTTT; cdr3_aa: CASSIGQGLNTEAFF
clone_size: .; j_call: TRBJ1-6; v_call: TRBV19; cdr3_length: 14; d_call: TRBD1; cdr3_nt: TGTGCCAGTACCCTTCAGGGGGATGGGTCACCCCTCCACTTT; cdr3_aa: CASTLQGDGSPLHF
clone_size: once; j_call: TRBJ2-1; v_call: TRBV6-4; cdr3_length: 14; d_call: .; cdr3_nt: TGTGCCAGCAGTGCACTAGGCTCCTACAATGAGCAGTTCTTC; cdr3_aa: CASSALGSYNEQFF
clone_size: once; j_call: TRBJ2-7; v_call: TRBV6-5; cdr3_length: 15; d_call: TRBD1; cdr3_nt: TGTGCCAGCAGTTACTCGATCCAGGGGGCCTACGAGCAGTACTTC; cdr3_aa: CASSYSIQGAYEQYF
clone_size: .; j_call: TRBJ2-7; v_call: TRBV7-2; cdr3_length: 17; d_call: TRBD1; cdr3_nt: TGTGCCAGCAGCTTACTACCCTCAGGGGGCAACACGTACGAGCAGTACTTC; cdr3_aa: CASSLLPSGGNTYEQYF
clone_size: .; j_call: TRBJ2-1; v_call: TRBV6-2/TRBV6-3; cdr3_length: 17; d_call: TRBD2; cdr3_nt: TGTGCCAGCAGTTACTACCCCGCGGGGGGTTCCTACAATGAGCAGTTCTTC; cdr3_aa: CASSYYPAGGSYNEQFF
clone_size: few; j_call: TRBJ1-1; v_call: TRBV18; cdr3_length: 13; d_call: .; cdr3_nt: TGTGCCACCACCTCACAGGGAAACACTGAAGCTTTCTTT; cdr3_aa: CATTSQGNTEAFF
clone_size: .; j_call: TRBJ1-3; v_call: TRBV9; cdr3_length: 21; d_call: .; cdr3_nt: TGTGCCAGCAGCGTAGCAAATACAGGGCAGGGAGTGTTGAGTCCTGGAAACACCATATATTTT; cdr3_aa: CASSVANTGQGVLSPGNTIYF
clone_size: .; j_call: TRBJ2-5; v_call: TRBV24-1; cdr3_length: 17; d_call: TRBD1; cdr3_nt: TGTGCCACCAGTGCGGTCGTGGGACAGGGTTCGCAAGAGACCCAGTACTTC; cdr3_aa: CATSAVVGQGSQETQYF
clone_size: .; j_call: TRBJ2-1; v_call: TRBV7-5; cdr3_length: 20; d_call: .; cdr3_nt: TGTGTCAGAAGCTTAGCAGGGGTAGCGGGAGATTTCCGAGTGTGCAATGAGCAGTTCTTC; cdr3_aa: CVRSLAGVAGDFRVCNEQFF
clone_size: .; j_call: TRBJ1-2; v_call: TRBV18; cdr3_length: 14; d_call: .; cdr3_nt: TGTGCCAGCTCACCGCAACACGAGGACTATGGCTACACCTTC; cdr3_aa: CASSPQHEDYGYTF
clone_size: .; j_call: TRBJ2-7; v_call: TRBV27; cdr3_length: 15; d_call: TRBD2; cdr3_nt: TGTGCCAGCAAAGGGCGAGCGGGATTCGGCTACGAGCAGTACTTC; cdr3_aa: CASKGRAGFGYEQYF
clone_size: .; j_call: TRBJ2-7; v_call: TRBV2; cdr3_length: 15; d_call: .; cdr3_nt: TGTGCCAGCAGGGGAACCTCCGGGATGATCTACGAGCAGTACTTC; cdr3_aa: CASRGTSGMIYEQYF
clone_size: once; j_call: TRBJ2-7; v_call: TRBV11-3; cdr3_length: 13; d_call: .; cdr3_nt: TGTGCCAGCAGCCCGCGCCTGACCTACGAGCAGTACTTC; cdr3_aa: CASSPRLTYEQYF
clone_size: .; j_call: TRBJ1-5; v_call: TRBV19; cdr3_length: 17; d_call: .; cdr3_nt: TGTGCCAGTAGTATCCGCGGGGCGGTTGATAGCAATCAGCCCCAGCATTTT; cdr3_aa: CASSIRGAVDSNQPQHF
clone_size: .; j_call: TRBJ2-7; v_call: TRBV6-5; cdr3_length: 15; d_call: TRBD1; cdr3_nt: TGTGCCAGCAGTTCCGGGACAGGGGGCTCCTACGAGCAGTACTTC; cdr3_aa: CASSSGTGGSYEQYF
clone_size: .; j_call: TRBJ2-5; v_call: TRBV29-1; cdr3_length: 12; d_call: .; cdr3_nt: TGCAGCGTTGTCGGGTCGGAAGGGACCCAGTACTTC; cdr3_aa: CSVVGSEGTQYF
clone_size: .; j_call: TRBJ1-1; v_call: TRBV3-1/TRBV3-2; cdr3_length: 13; d_call: .; cdr3_nt: TGTGCCAGCAGCCAAGGCGGGAACACTGAAGCTTTCTTT; cdr3_aa: CASSQGGNTEAFF
clone_size: .; j_call: TRBJ1-2; v_call: TRBV23-1; cdr3_length: 10; d_call: .; cdr3_nt: TGCGCCAGCAGCCTAGCGGGCTACACCTTC; cdr3_aa: CASSLAGYTF
clone_size: .; j_call: TRBJ2-1; v_call: TRBV18; cdr3_length: 12; d_call: .; cdr3_nt: TGTGCCAGCTCACCAATGGGGGCTGAGCAGTTCTTC; cdr3_aa: CASSPMGAEQFF
clone_size: .; j_call: TRBJ2-2; v_call: TRBV12-3/TRBV12-4; cdr3_length: 12; d_call: .; cdr3_nt: TGTGCCAGCAGTTGGACACCTCGGGAGCTGTTTTTT; cdr3_aa: CASSWTPRELFF
clone_size: .; j_call: TRBJ1-1; v_call: TRBV7-2; cdr3_length: 13; d_call: .; cdr3_nt: TGTGCCAGCAGCTTCCAGGGGAACACTGAAGCTTTCTTT; cdr3_aa: CASSFQGNTEAFF
clone_size: .; j_call: TRBJ1-4; v_call: TRBV5-1; cdr3_length: 14; d_call: .; cdr3_nt: TGCGCCAGCCGATACAGATCGCCTAATGAAAAACTGTTTTTT; cdr3_aa: CASRYRSPNEKLFF
clone_size: .; j_call: TRBJ1-1; v_call: TRBV30; cdr3_length: 13; d_call: .; cdr3_nt: TGTGCCTGGATGCCTCACAGGGACACTGAAGCTTTCTTT; cdr3_aa: CAWMPHRDTEAFF
clone_size: .; j_call: TRBJ2-7; v_call: TRBV3-1/TRBV3-2; cdr3_length: 14; d_call: TRBD2; cdr3_nt: TGTGCCAGCAGCCAAGCACTAGCGGGAGTATCCAAGTACTTC; cdr3_aa: CASSQALAGVSKYF
clone_size: .; j_call: TRBJ2-7; v_call: TRBV27; cdr3_length: 14; d_call: .; cdr3_nt: TGTGCCAGCAGTTTAGGGGACTTATTCTACGAGCAGTACTTC; cdr3_aa: CASSLGDLFYEQYF
clone_size: few; j_call: TRBJ1-6; v_call: TRBV5-4; cdr3_length: 18; d_call: TRBD1; cdr3_nt: TGTGCCAGCAGCCGCCATACGGGACAGGGGGTTTCTAGATCACCCCTCCACTTT; cdr3_aa: CASSRHTGQGVSRSPLHF
clone_size: .; j_call: TRBJ2-4; v_call: TRBV21-1; cdr3_length: 22; d_call: .; cdr3_nt: TGTGCCAGCAGCAAAGGGGTTATACTGGGGCGACGGGCCCATCCAGCCAAAAACATTCAGTACTTC; cdr3_aa: CASSKGVILGRRAHPAKNIQYF
clone_size: .; j_call: TRBJ2-7; v_call: TRBV11-2; cdr3_length: 17; d_call: TRBD1; cdr3_nt: TGTGCCAGCAGCTTAGTCGTGGGACAGGGGACGGGGTACGAGCAGTACTTC; cdr3_aa: CASSLVVGQGTGYEQYF
clone_size: .; j_call: TRBJ2-1; v_call: TRBV6-5; cdr3_length: 15; d_call: TRBD2; cdr3_nt: TGTGCCAGCAGTCCACGGAGCGGGATCGACAATGAGCAGTTCTTC; cdr3_aa: CASSPRSGIDNEQFF
clone_size: .; j_call: TRBJ2-3; v_call: TRBV5-1; cdr3_length: 17; d_call: TRBD2; cdr3_nt: TGCGCCAGCAGCTTCGACACTAGCGGGGGCCAAGTAGATACGCAGTATTTT; cdr3_aa: CASSFDTSGGQVDTQYF
clone_size: once; j_call: TRBJ1-5; v_call: TRBV30; cdr3_length: 13; d_call: .; cdr3_nt: TGTGCCTGGAGTGTGAGACTGAATCAGCCCCAGCATTTT; cdr3_aa: CAWSVRLNQPQHF
clone_size: .; j_call: TRBJ2-2; v_call: TRBV5-8; cdr3_length: 15; d_call: .; cdr3_nt: TGTGCCAGCAGCTTGGGCCTAGCGCTCACCGGGGAGCTGTTTTTT; cdr3_aa: CASSLGLALTGELFF
clone_size: .; j_call: TRBJ2-7; v_call: TRBV7-6; cdr3_length: 14; d_call: .; cdr3_nt: TGTGCCAGCAGCTTAGCCGGGTCGGGCTACGAGCAGTACTTC; cdr3_aa: CASSLAGSGYEQYF
clone_size: .; j_call: TRBJ2-2; v_call: TRBV30; cdr3_length: 13; d_call: .; cdr3_nt: TGTGCCTGGAGTGTAGAGCACGCCGGGGAGCTGTTTTTT; cdr3_aa: CAWSVEHAGELFF
clone_size: .; j_call: TRBJ2-5; v_call: TRBV9; cdr3_length: 16; d_call: TRBD2; cdr3_nt: TGTGCCAGCAGCGTAGGAATAGCGGGGGGGCAAGAGACCCAGTACTTC; cdr3_aa: CASSVGIAGGQETQYF
clone_size: .; j_call: TRBJ2-5; v_call: TRBV11-1; cdr3_length: 15; d_call: TRBD2; cdr3_nt: TGTGCCAGCAGCTCGGGACTAGCGGCAAAAGAGACCCAGTACTTC; cdr3_aa: CASSSGLAAKETQYF
clone_size: .; j_call: TRBJ2-1; v_call: TRBV6-1; cdr3_length: 17; d_call: TRBD2; cdr3_nt: TGTGCCAGCAGTGGCTGGACTAGCGGGGGAGGGTCCAATGAGCAGTTCTTC; cdr3_aa: CASSGWTSGGGSNEQFF